This TCR beta chain stems from a study of blood T cell repertoires in COVID-19. Study summary: Acute and convalescent COVID-19 specimens originated in the United States, Italy and Spain. In each case, the material was cDNA or gDNA derived from T cells, B-cell-depleted T cells, or PBMCs.

As originally analysed: By means of reference gene primer amplification, nucleated cell counts were estimated. Sequenced by immunoSEQ multiplex PCR; TCRdb stores in-frame clones only, minus some. V, J and clone size are those of that table, while D and trimming were read from the DNA. The sample has about 340,000 clones, 90% to 95% seen once. The sequence came from a young woman who had recovered from COVID-19. The material sequenced was peripheral blood.

The CDR3 sequence is CASSKAVAGEAFF. The CDR3 DNA sequence: TGTGCCAGCAGCAAAGCAGTAGCCGGTGAAGCTTTCTTT. The rearrangement uses TRBV21-1 and TRBJ1-1. TRBV21-1 counts as a pseudogene. This CDR3 contains 13 residues.